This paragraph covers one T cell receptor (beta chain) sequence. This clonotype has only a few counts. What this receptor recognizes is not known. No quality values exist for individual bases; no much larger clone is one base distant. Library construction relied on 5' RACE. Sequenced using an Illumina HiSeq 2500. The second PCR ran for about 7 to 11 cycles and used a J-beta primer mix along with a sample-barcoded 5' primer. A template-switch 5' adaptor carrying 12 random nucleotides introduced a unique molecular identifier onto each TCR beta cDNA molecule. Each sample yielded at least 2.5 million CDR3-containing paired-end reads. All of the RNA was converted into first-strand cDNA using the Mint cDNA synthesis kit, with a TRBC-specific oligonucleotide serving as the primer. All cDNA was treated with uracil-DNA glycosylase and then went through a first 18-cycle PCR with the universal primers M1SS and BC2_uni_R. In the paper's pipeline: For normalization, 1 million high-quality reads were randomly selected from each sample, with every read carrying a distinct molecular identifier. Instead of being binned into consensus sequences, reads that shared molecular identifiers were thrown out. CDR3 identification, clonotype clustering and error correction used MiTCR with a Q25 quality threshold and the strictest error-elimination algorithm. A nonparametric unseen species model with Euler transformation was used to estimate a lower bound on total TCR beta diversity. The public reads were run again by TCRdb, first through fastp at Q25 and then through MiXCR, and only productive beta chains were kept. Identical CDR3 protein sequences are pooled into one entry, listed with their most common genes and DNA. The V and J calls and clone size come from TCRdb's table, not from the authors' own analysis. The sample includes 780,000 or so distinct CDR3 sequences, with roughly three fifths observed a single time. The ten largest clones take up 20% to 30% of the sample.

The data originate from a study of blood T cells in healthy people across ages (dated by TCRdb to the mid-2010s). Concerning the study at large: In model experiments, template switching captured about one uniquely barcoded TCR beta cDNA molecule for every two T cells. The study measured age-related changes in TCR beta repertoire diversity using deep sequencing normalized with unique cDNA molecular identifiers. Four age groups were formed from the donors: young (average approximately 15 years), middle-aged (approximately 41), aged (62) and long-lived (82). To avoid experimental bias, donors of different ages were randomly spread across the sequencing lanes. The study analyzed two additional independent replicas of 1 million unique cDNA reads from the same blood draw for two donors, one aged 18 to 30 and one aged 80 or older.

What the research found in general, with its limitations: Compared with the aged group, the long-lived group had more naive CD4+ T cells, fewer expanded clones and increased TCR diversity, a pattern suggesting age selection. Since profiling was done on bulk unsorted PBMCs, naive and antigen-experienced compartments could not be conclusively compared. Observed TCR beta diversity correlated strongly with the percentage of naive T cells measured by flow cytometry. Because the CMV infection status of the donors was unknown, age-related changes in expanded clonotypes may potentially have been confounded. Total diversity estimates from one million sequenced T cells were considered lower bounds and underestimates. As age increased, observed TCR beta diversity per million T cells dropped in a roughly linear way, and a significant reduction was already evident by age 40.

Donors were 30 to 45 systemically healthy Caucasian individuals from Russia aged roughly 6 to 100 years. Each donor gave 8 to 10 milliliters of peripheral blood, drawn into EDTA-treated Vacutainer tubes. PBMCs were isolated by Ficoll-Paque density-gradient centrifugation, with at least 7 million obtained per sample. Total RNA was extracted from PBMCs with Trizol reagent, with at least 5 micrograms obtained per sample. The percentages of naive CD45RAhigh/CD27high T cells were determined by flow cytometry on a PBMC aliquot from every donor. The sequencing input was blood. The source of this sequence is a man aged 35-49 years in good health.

The nucleotide sequence is given as TGCAGCGTCGTCCGGGACCTCTCCTACAATGAGCAGTTCTTC. It is translated as CSVVRDLSYNEQFF. Rearrangement joined TRBV29-1 to TRBJ2-1; the D gene assignment is perhaps TRBD1 or TRBD2, with each matching 5 bases. The CDR3 measures 14 amino acids from cysteine to phenylalanine. Solely the CDR3 DNA is kept, with 42 bases framed from the first base. From the germline V gene, CDR1 is SQVTM and CDR2 is ANQGSEA. V is pared back by 6 bases and J by 0 bases, with 12 bases lying between the germline termini.